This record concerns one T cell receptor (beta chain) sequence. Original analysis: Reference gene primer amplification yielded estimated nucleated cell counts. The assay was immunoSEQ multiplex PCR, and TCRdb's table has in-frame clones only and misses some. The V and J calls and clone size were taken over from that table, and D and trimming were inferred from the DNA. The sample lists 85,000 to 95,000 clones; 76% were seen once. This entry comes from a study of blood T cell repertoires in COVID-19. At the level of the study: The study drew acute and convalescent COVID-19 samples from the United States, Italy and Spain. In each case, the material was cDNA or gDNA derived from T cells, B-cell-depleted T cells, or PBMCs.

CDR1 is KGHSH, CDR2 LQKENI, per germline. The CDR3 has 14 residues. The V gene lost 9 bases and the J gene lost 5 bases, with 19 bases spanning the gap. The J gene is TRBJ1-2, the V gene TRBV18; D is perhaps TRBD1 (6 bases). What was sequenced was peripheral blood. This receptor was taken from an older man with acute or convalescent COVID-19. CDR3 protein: CASSGRGPDYGYTF. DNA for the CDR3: TGTGCCAGTTCTGGGCGGGGGCCCGATTATGGCTACACCTTC. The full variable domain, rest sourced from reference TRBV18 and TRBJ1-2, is NAGVMQNPRHLVRRRGQEARLRCSPMKGHSHVYWYRQLPEEGLKFMVYLQKENIIDESGMPKERFSAEFPKEGPSILRIQQVVRGDSAAYFCASSGRGPDYGYTFGSGTRLTVV.